This T cell receptor beta chain came from a study of blood T cells in healthy people across ages. The CDR3 sequence is 15 residues long. Per the germline V gene, CDR1 is SNHLY and CDR2 is FYNNEI. The V end was cut by 4 bases, the J end by 9 bases, with 21 bases between. This clonotype was detected a few times. With a J-beta primer mix and a sample-barcoded 5' primer, a second PCR ran 7 to 11 cycles. TCRdb reprocessed the 5' RACE reads via MiXCR and lists one record per CDR3 protein. This table holds approximately 760,000 distinct CDR3 sequences, 25% found once. Healthy Caucasian individuals from Russia aged about 6 to 95 were enrolled as donors. This sample also belongs to another study, concerning T cells of mothers and their children. From that second work: A few healthy Caucasian mothers, along with their six children, were the donors. Inherited differences only slightly affect thymic shaping of TCR recombination output.

The genes are TRBV2 and TRBJ1-2; weak D call: TRBD1 (5 bases). The specimen was blood. This sequence was found in a boy between 10 and 17 years old in good health. CDR3 sequence reads: CASSGSRGERDSYTF. The CDR3 nucleotides are TGTGCCAGCAGTGGCTCTCGAGGGGAACGGGATAGCTACACCTTC.